The rows below give T cell receptor beta chains drawn from one sample of a study of T cell changes during pregnancy in multiple sclerosis. The method was immunoSEQ multiplex PCR; TCRdb's version includes in-frame clones alone and lacks a portion of them. The repertoire consists of under 85,000 clones, with roughly nine tenths occurring once and the leading ten covering around a tenth. This sample comprised peripheral blood, obtained after pregnancy. The origin of the receptors is a female donor in good health, enrolled as a control in a pregnancy study. The CDR3 runs from the conserved cysteine through the conserved F or W. The D gene is left open where the match is weak. Size values are once, few and many counts, or a class for expanded clones, and some rows have none.

cdr3_aa: CASSLDGNTEAFF
cdr3_nt: TGTGCCAGCAGCTTAGACGGGAACACTGAAGCTTTCTTT
j_call: TRBJ1-1
clone_size: NA
d_call: NA
v_call: TRBV11-3

cdr3_aa: CASSLGDRGEKLFF
cdr3_nt: TGCGCCAGCAGCTTGGGGGACAGGGGTGAAAAACTGTTTTTT
j_call: TRBJ1-4
clone_size: once
d_call: TRBD1
v_call: TRBV5-1

cdr3_aa: CASSPGASGTIYNEQFF
cdr3_nt: TGTGCCAGCAGTCCTGGGGCTAGCGGGACAATCTACAATGAGCAGTTCTTC
j_call: TRBJ2-1
clone_size: few
d_call: TRBD2
v_call: TRBV7-9

cdr3_aa: CASSGDRGPLNEQFF
cdr3_nt: TGTGCCAGCAGCGGCGACAGGGGTCCCCTCAATGAGCAGTTCTTC
j_call: TRBJ2-1
clone_size: NA
d_call: TRBD1
v_call: TRBV9

cdr3_aa: CASSSPTGRSTEAFF
cdr3_nt: TGTGCCAGCAGTTCCCCGACAGGTAGAAGCACTGAAGCTTTCTTT
j_call: TRBJ1-1
clone_size: NA
d_call: NA
v_call: TRBV25-1

cdr3_aa: CASSQDLGQGTINYNEQFF
cdr3_nt: TGCGCCAGCAGCCAAGATCTAGGGCAGGGAACTATCAACTACAATGAGCAGTTCTTC
j_call: TRBJ2-1
clone_size: NA
d_call: NA
v_call: TRBV4-3

cdr3_aa: CASSLGGNTEAFF
cdr3_nt: TGTGCCAGCAGCTTAGGAGGGAACACTGAAGCTTTCTTT
j_call: TRBJ1-1
clone_size: few
d_call: NA
v_call: TRBV11-3

cdr3_aa: CASSYSTGSTEAFF
cdr3_nt: TGTGCCAGCAGTTACTCGACGGGTTCCACTGAAGCTTTCTTT
j_call: TRBJ1-1
clone_size: NA
d_call: NA
v_call: TRBV6-5

cdr3_aa: CASSEDLGARDTQYF
cdr3_nt: TGTGCCAGCAGTGAGGACTTGGGGGCAAGAGATACGCAGTATTTT
j_call: TRBJ2-3
clone_size: NA
d_call: NA
v_call: TRBV2

cdr3_aa: CASSRGLAGVKDTQYF
cdr3_nt: TGTGCCAGCAGCCGCGGACTAGCGGGAGTTAAAGATACGCAGTATTTT
j_call: TRBJ2-3
clone_size: NA
d_call: TRBD2
v_call: TRBV5-4

cdr3_aa: CASSQDFSGLPNQPQHF
cdr3_nt: TGCGCCAGCAGCCAAGATTTTTCGGGACTTCCCAATCAGCCCCAGCATTTT
j_call: TRBJ1-5
clone_size: NA
d_call: NA
v_call: TRBV4-3

cdr3_aa: CASTRTFSGNTIYF
cdr3_nt: TGCGCCAGCACCCGCACATTCTCTGGAAACACCATATATTTT
j_call: TRBJ1-3
clone_size: few
d_call: NA
v_call: TRBV4-1

cdr3_aa: CASSWGLAGGLDTQYF
cdr3_nt: TGTGCCAGCAGCTGGGGACTAGCGGGGGGGCTGGATACGCAGTATTTT
j_call: TRBJ2-3
clone_size: NA
d_call: TRBD2
v_call: TRBV7-2

cdr3_aa: CATSSRDSKNYNEQFF
cdr3_nt: TGTGCCACCAGCAGCCGGGACTCAAAGAACTACAATGAGCAGTTCTTC
j_call: TRBJ2-1
clone_size: NA
d_call: NA
v_call: TRBV15